This T cell receptor beta chain emerged from a study of blood T cell repertoires in COVID-19. Profiling relied on immunoSEQ multiplex PCR, and the TCRdb table lists in-frame clones only, not all of them. The sample lists 500,000 to 600,000 clones, 85% to 90% occurring once. Sequencing was done on a sample of peripheral blood. The clonotype comes from a woman between 45 and 65 years old with COVID-19, enrolled during active disease.

The CDR3 region is CASSLPTGLGNTEAFF. The CDR3 DNA follows: TGTGCCAGCAGCCTCCCGACAGGGTTGGGGAACACTGAAGCTTTCTTT. V and J are TRBV7-8 and TRBJ1-1; 7 bases fit TRBD1. The CDR3 is 16 amino acids. The germline V gene encodes CDR1 SGHVS and CDR2 FQNEAQ. Losses at the gene ends were 5 bases for V and 1 base for J; bases not matched to a gene: 10.